This TCR beta chain derives from a study of blood T cell repertoires in COVID-19. At the level of the study: The cDNA or gDNA used as material had been derived from T cells, B-cell-depleted T cells, or PBMCs.

Cohorts were determined from participant-reported clinical history. Recovered status applied to Cohort 3 donors who had two consecutive negative PCRs. It also applied to those with clearance or with symptom resolution. Sequenced by immunoSEQ multiplex PCR; TCRdb stores in-frame clones only, minus some. The table includes 230,000 or so clones, 80% to 85% detected once. V shed 5 bases and J shed 4 bases, with 12 bases lying between them. Germline V CDR1 and CDR2: SGHTA, FQGNSA. CDR3 length: 14 residues. Sequenced sample: PBMCs or T cells enriched from blood (not recorded which). The sequence came from a man in his forties or fifties who had recovered from COVID-19. This chain links TRBV7-2 with TRBJ1-5; D may be TRBD1 (5 bases). The CDR3 DNA sequence: TGTGCCAGCAGCCCGGGGGTACCTAATCAGCCCCAGCATTTT. Translation: CASSPGVPNQPQHF.